This is a list of T cell receptor beta chains from one sample in a study of blood T cell repertoires in COVID-19. Only in-frame clones appear in the TCRdb table, and some are missing; sequencing was by immunoSEQ multiplex PCR. Here the sample spans 260,000 or so clones, over 75% being singletons. The sample consisted of peripheral blood. The receptor source for this set is a human donor in a cohort sampled during active COVID-19. CDR3s include the opening cysteine and the closing phenylalanine or tryptophan.

length: 18
J: TRBJ2-2
V: TRBV4-2
CDR3: CASSQDAAGLAGTGELFF

length: 12
J: TRBJ2-7
V: TRBV19
CDR3: CASSIPGYEQYF

length: 14
J: TRBJ2-7
V: TRBV19
CDR3: CASSIVSGSYEQYF

length: 13
J: TRBJ2-5
V: TRBV28
CDR3: CASRPGGQETQYF

length: 16
J: TRBJ1-1
V: TRBV15
CDR3: CATSRDDRGADTEAFF

length: 12
J: TRBJ2-3
V: TRBV5-1
CDR3: CASSLSSDTQYF

length: 16
J: TRBJ2-1
V: TRBV5-1
CDR3: CASTQTRLAAYNEQFF

length: 13
J: TRBJ2-7
V: TRBV4-3
CDR3: CASSQEFRGEQYF

length: 13
J: TRBJ2-7
V: TRBV5-4
CDR3: CASSSDSAYEQYF

length: 14
J: TRBJ2-4
V: TRBV15
CDR3: CATSRARGGNIQYF

length: 15
J: TRBJ1-1
V: TRBV10-3
CDR3: CAISEARAANTEAFF

length: 13
J: TRBJ2-7
V: TRBV4-3
CDR3: CASSQITGQEQYF

length: 16
J: TRBJ2-7
V: TRBV7-7
CDR3: CASSPVAGGPSYEQYF

length: 13
J: TRBJ2-7
V: TRBV27
CDR3: CASTMTGDGVQYF

length: 17
J: TRBJ2-7
V: TRBV7-8
CDR3: CASSSSPDRWSSYEQYF

length: 14
J: TRBJ1-2
V: TRBV19
CDR3: CASSIRSGSYGYTF

length: 14
J: TRBJ1-2
V: TRBV18
CDR3: CASSRQGAMDGYTF

length: 14
J: TRBJ1-2
V: TRBV9
CDR3: CASSVSVQGGGYTF

length: 13
J: TRBJ1-2
V: TRBV28
CDR3: CASSLRVPYGYTF

length: 15
J: TRBJ1-1
V: TRBV28
CDR3: CASSLIGRWDTEAFF

length: 16
J: TRBJ1-3
V: TRBV7-2
CDR3: CASSLGPQGSGNTIYF

length: 15
J: TRBJ2-7
V: TRBV28
CDR3: CASRTFLGAGIEQYF

length: 14
J: TRBJ2-3
V: TRBV7-2
CDR3: CASSLAPGTDTQYF

length: 13
J: TRBJ2-1
V: TRBV12-3/TRBV12-4
CDR3: CASAPAGGNEQFF

length: 18
J: TRBJ2-7
V: TRBV13
CDR3: CASSIQGRTGGLKYEQYF

length: 13
J: TRBJ2-7
V: TRBV6-2/TRBV6-3
CDR3: CASSPGRGDEQYF

length: 15
J: TRBJ2-2
V: TRBV19
CDR3: CASSMWQMNTGELFF

length: 16
J: TRBJ2-1
V: TRBV30
CDR3: CAWRALAGGPRNEQFF

length: 12
J: TRBJ2-7
V: TRBV6-2/TRBV6-3
CDR3: CASSYSRPTVYF

length: 15
J: TRBJ1-2
V: TRBV11-2
CDR3: CASSAFDRPDMGYTF

length: 16
J: TRBJ1-5
V: TRBV24-1
CDR3: CATSDKRQGSNQPQHF